What follows describes a single T cell receptor beta chain. Its target is unknown. At one of its ends the junction is not consistent with the germline gene, which may arise from a read error. Each cDNA molecule in the library carried unique molecular identifiers. MiXCR, run by TCRdb on the reads, gives a single entry per CDR3 protein. The sample carries some 660 distinct CDR3 sequences, approximately 58% recorded once. Treatment reported: therapeutic diphenylcyclopropenone sensitization with weekly scalp DPC. The sample belongs to a study of human T cells and chemical hapten exposure. Overall study context: The sensitizing agent was 2% DPC, placed on approximately 2 cm by approximately 2 cm of upper inner arm skin.

Study outcomes and limitations: Relative to control repertoires, expanded TCRs gave rise to significantly more large CDR3 similarity clusters.

Germline V lookup: CDR1 SQVTM, CDR2 ANQGSEA. The CDR3 loop spans 10 amino acids. This clonotype was obtained from an adult with alopecia areata. Some clones in this sample may be carry-over from other donors' samples. This table probably holds off-target reads from a library built for another chain. The chain links TRBV29-1 to TRBJ2-7; D gene ambiguous. The sequences come from whole blood, collected before DPC sensitization or 2, 6, or about 24 weeks after (not recorded which). The CDR3 DNA follows: TGCAGCGTTGGCTCCTCCGAGCAGTACTTC. Its translation: CSVGSSEQYF.